These T cell receptor beta chains were read from a single sample in a study of blood T cell repertoires in COVID-19. Sequencing used immunoSEQ multiplex PCR; TCRdb keeps in-frame clones, though not all of them. The profile shows about 320,000 clones, over 75% of them singletons. Specimen: PBMCs or T cells enriched from blood (not recorded which). The receptors derive from a man aged 30 to 45 who had recovered from COVID-19. Both conserved end residues are part of each CDR3. A D gene is named only where the DNA matches it firmly. Only some rows state a clone size, as once, few, many or a class for expanded clones.

clone_size,j_call,v_call,d_call,cdr3_nt,cdr3_aa
NA,TRBJ2-3,TRBV5-1,TRBD2,TGCGCCAGCACGAGGGACGCGGGGGTCCCCTCAAATACGCAGTATTTT,CASTRDAGVPSNTQYF
NA,TRBJ2-3,TRBV7-9,TRBD1,TGTGCCAGCAGCTTTTCCGGGACAGGGGTCACAGATACGCAGTATTTT,CASSFSGTGVTDTQYF
NA,TRBJ2-7,TRBV28,NA,TGTGCCAGCAGGCAGAGAGGACAGAGGGTTATCTACGAGCAGTACTTC,CASRQRGQRVIYEQYF
NA,TRBJ1-1,TRBV13,TRBD1,TGTGCCAGCAGCTCCCAAAGGACAGGGATCACTGAAGCTTTCTTT,CASSSQRTGITEAFF
NA,TRBJ1-5,TRBV7-9,TRBD1,TGTGCCAGCAGCCAAGGATCAGGGGGCAGTCAGCCCCAGCATTTT,CASSQGSGGSQPQHF
NA,TRBJ1-1,TRBV5-1,NA,TGCGCCAGCAGCTTGGCTGGTCGGGGAGCGGGCACTGAAGCTTTCTTT,CASSLAGRGAGTEAFF
NA,TRBJ2-2,TRBV11-2,TRBD2,TGTGCCAGCAGCCCCCGGACTAGCGGAAACACCGGGGAGCTGTTTTTT,CASSPRTSGNTGELFF
NA,TRBJ1-1,TRBV5-6,TRBD1,TGTGCCAGCAGTAGCCGGGACAGGGCGAACATGAACACTGAAGCTTTCTTT,CASSSRDRANMNTEAFF
NA,TRBJ2-5,TRBV23-1,TRBD1,TGCGCCAGCAGTCCCGCGGGACAGGGTGAGACCCAGTACTTC,CASSPAGQGETQYF
NA,TRBJ2-7,TRBV12-3/TRBV12-4,TRBD1,TGTGCCAGCAGCTGGGGGGTTCAGGGGGCGCAGTACTTC,CASSWGVQGAQYF
once,TRBJ2-1,TRBV3-1/TRBV3-2,NA,TGTGCCAGCAGCCCAATGGTAGGGGCCCACAATGAGCAGTTCTTC,CASSPMVGAHNEQFF
NA,TRBJ1-6,TRBV9,NA,TGTGCCAGCAGCCCCACAGGGAGTGGTTCACCCCTCCACTTT,CASSPTGSGSPLHF
NA,TRBJ1-4,TRBV5-4,TRBD1,TGTGCCAGCAGCTTGGTGGGGGCAGGGGGACATAATGAAAAACTGTTTTTT,CASSLVGAGGHNEKLFF
NA,TRBJ1-1,TRBV7-8,NA,TGTGCCAGCAGCTTGGTAGAGGACACTGAAGCTTTCTTT,CASSLVEDTEAFF
NA,TRBJ1-5,TRBV6-2/TRBV6-3,NA,TGTGCCAGCAGTTACTCGACAGTCGCGGGCAATCAGCCCCAGCATTTT,CASSYSTVAGNQPQHF
NA,TRBJ2-3,TRBV7-9,TRBD2,TGTGCCAGCAGCTTCCCACCGGGGGGGCTAAGCACAGATACGCAGTATTTT,CASSFPPGGLSTDTQYF
once,TRBJ2-5,TRBV28,NA,TGTGCCAGCAGTACCACAGGTGGTGGAGAGACCCAGTACTTC,CASSTTGGGETQYF
NA,TRBJ1-4,TRBV12-3/TRBV12-4,TRBD1,TGTGCCAGTCGGGCAGGGGGCTGGGAAAAACTGTTTTTT,CASRAGGWEKLFF
NA,TRBJ2-7,TRBV19,TRBD2,TGTGCCAGTAGTAGCGCCGGGACTAGCATCCACGAGCAGTACTTC,CASSSAGTSIHEQYF
NA,TRBJ2-7,TRBV27,NA,TGTGCCAGCGGCCTGACTAGCTACGAGCAGTACTTC,CASGLTSYEQYF
NA,TRBJ1-4,TRBV30,TRBD1,TGTGCCTGGAGTGATACAGGGGGCCGCCCGGGACGTGAAAAACTGTTTTTT,CAWSDTGGRPGREKLFF
NA,TRBJ2-7,TRBV7-9,NA,TGTGCCAGCAGCTTAGCCTCAGGGGACTACGAGCAGTACTTC,CASSLASGDYEQYF
NA,TRBJ2-2,TRBV5-1,TRBD2,TGCGCCAGCAGCTTGGCGACTAGCGGGGACACCGGGGAGCTGTTTTTT,CASSLATSGDTGELFF
NA,TRBJ2-1,TRBV10-3,NA,TGTGCCATCAGTGAGTCACGGAGCTCCTACAATGAGCAGTTCTTC,CAISESRSSYNEQFF
NA,TRBJ1-5,TRBV10-2,TRBD1,TGCGCCAGTTTGGACAGGCCCAATCAGCCCCAGCATTTT,CASLDRPNQPQHF
once,TRBJ2-2,TRBV5-5,NA,TGTGCCAGCAGCTTCGGCGGGGGCGCCGGGGAGCTGTTTTTT,CASSFGGGAGELFF
once,TRBJ1-3,TRBV3-1/TRBV3-2,NA,TGTGCCAGCAGCCAAGAGCGTGGAAACACCATATATTTT,CASSQERGNTIYF
NA,TRBJ2-7,TRBV10-1,TRBD1,TGCGCCAGCAGCGATGGACAGGGCGCCTACGAGCAGTACTTC,CASSDGQGAYEQYF